A single sample gave rise to the 31 T cell receptor beta chains below, sequenced in a study of cytomegalovirus exposure and HLA in healthy donors. The PCR used 60 Vbeta and 13 Jbeta primers. The protocol was immunoSEQ multiplex PCR, while the TCRdb copy is restricted to in-frame clones and leaves out a portion. The table has 100,000 or so clones, 69% seen once. The source material was PBMCs. These receptors were collected from a man younger than 40 in good health and CMV-seronegative.

This clone occurred once. The gene calls are TRBV4-1 and TRBJ2-2; 9 bases are a match to TRBD1. Germline CDR1 reads MGHRA; CDR2 reads YSYEKL. The V segment lost 4 bases and the J segment 4 bases; nucleotides outside the gene matches: 7. The CDR3 totals 16 residues. CDR3: CASSPTGGASTGELFF. Here the CDR3 DNA reads TGCGCCAGCAGCCCTACAGGGGGCGCGAGCACCGGGGAGCTGTTTTTT.

About this clone: An end of the junction does not agree with germline; a read error may underlie this. This rearrangement joins TRBV7-9 to TRBJ1-4; no definite D call. In germline, CDR1 is SEHNR, CDR2 FQNEAQ (reference sequence). The CDR3 spans 12 residues. The CDR3 region has the DNA TGTTCCAGCAGCTTCTCGAGCGAAAAACTGTTTTTT. It translates to CSSSFSSEKLFF.

The CDR3 nucleotides are TGCAGCGTTGACAGGGGGAACACTGAAGCTTTCTTT. Amino acids: CSVDRGNTEAFF. The chain recombines TRBV29-1 with TRBJ1-1; a possible D gene is TRBD1 (6 bases). Trimming stripped 3 bases from V and 1 base from J, with 6 bases between. The length of the CDR3 is 12 residues. The germline CDR1 and CDR2 sequences are SQVTM and ANQGSEA.

This chain uses TRBV11-2 with TRBJ1-3; TRBD1 agrees at 7 bases. V gave up 5 bases and J gave up 4 bases; unmatched junction bases: 5. The CDR3 loop spans 14 amino acids. CDR1 and CDR2 from the germline V gene are SGHAT and FQNNGV. This CDR3 is CASSLGDRGNTIYF. CDR3 DNA: TGTGCCAGCAGCCTTGGGGACAGAGGAAACACCATATATTTT.

The CDR3, as DNA: TGCGCCAGCAGCTTGAAACAGCCGAACACTGAAGCTTTCTTT. As protein: CASSLKQPNTEAFF. The chain is built from TRBV5-1 and TRBJ1-1; no definite D call. CDR1 is SGHRS, CDR2 YFSETQ, per germline. CDR3 length: 14 amino acids. The ends were cut back, 1 base at V and 1 base at J, with 8 bases in the middle.

The chain employs TRBV5-4 and TRBJ2-2; D may be TRBD2 (6 bases). The CDR3 sequence is 15 residues long. The V gene's germline CDR1 is SGHNT and CDR2 YYREEE (reference sequence). Deletions cut 5 bases from V and 4 bases from J, with 15 bases between. CDR3 loop: CASSDGGWATGELFF. CDR3 bases: TGTGCCAGCAGTGATGGGGGGTGGGCCACCGGGGAGCTGTTTTTT.

This chain joins TRBV7-2 and TRBJ2-1; 7 nucleotides line up with TRBD1. J gave up 5 bases and V 5 bases, and 6 bases lay outside the gene matches. CDR3 length: 14 amino acids. Germline assignment: CDR1 SGHTA and CDR2 FQGNSA. The CDR3 sequence is CASSPRTGHNEQFF. As DNA, the CDR3 is TGTGCCAGCAGCCCTCGGACAGGACACAATGAGCAGTTCTTC.

The gene calls are TRBV2 and TRBJ1-4, with TRBD1 matching over 7 bases. The V gene's germline CDR1 is SNHLY and CDR2 FYNNEI. V shed 7 bases and J 8 bases; nucleotides not matched to a gene: 10. The CDR3 covers 14 residues. The CDR3 sequence: CASTQGTVEEKLFF. DNA for the CDR3: TGTGCCAGCACTCAGGGGACAGTGGAAGAAAAACTGTTTTTT.

This clone showed up just a few times. Written as DNA, the CDR3 is TGTGCCAGCAGCTTAGACGGGACAGTTTTCCCCTACGAGCAGTACTTC. Protein product: CASSLDGTVFPYEQYF. This rearrangement joins TRBV7-2 to TRBJ2-7, with 7 bases that match TRBD1. J was trimmed by 2 bases and V by 1 base; bases with no gene match: 8. Germline-derived CDR1 and CDR2 are SGHTA and FQGNSA. CDR3 length: 16 amino acids. The whole variable domain, filled in from reference TRBV7-2 and TRBJ2-7, reads GAGVSQSPSNKVTEKGKDVELRCDPISGHTALYWYRQSLGQGLEFLIYFQGNSAPDKSGLPSDRFSAERTGGSVSTLTIQRTQQEDSAVYLCASSLDGTVFPYEQYFGPGTRLTVT.

The J gene is TRBJ1-2, the V gene TRBV7-2, with 9 bases that match TRBD1. J lost 7 bases, V lost 0 bases, and 12 bases had no gene match. CDR1 is SGHTA, CDR2 FQGNSA, per germline. This CDR3 has 17 residues. The CDR3 loop reads CASSLAPGGTGFSGYTF. As DNA, the CDR3 is TGTGCCAGCAGCTTAGCCCCCGGCGGGACAGGGTTTTCTGGCTACACCTTC. The complete variable domain, with remaining parts taken from reference TRBV7-2 and TRBJ1-2, reads GAGVSQSPSNKVTEKGKDVELRCDPISGHTALYWYRQSLGQGLEFLIYFQGNSAPDKSGLPSDRFSAERTGGSVSTLTIQRTQQEDSAVYLCASSLAPGGTGFSGYTFGSGTRLTVV.

To note about this clone: The same CDR3 is also encoded by other DNA sequences in this sample. The rearrangement uses TRBV30 and TRBJ2-7, with D hard to call. The CDR3 spans 11 residues. The ends were cut back, 1 base at V and 4 bases at J, with 5 bases in the middle. Looked up from germline, CDR1 is GTSNPN and CDR2 is SVGIG (reference sequence). CDR3 loop: CAWSGLYEQYF. CDR3 bases: TGTGCCTGGAGTGGGCTGTACGAGCAGTACTTC. The full variable domain, with the rest looked up from reference TRBV30 and TRBJ2-7, is SQTIHQWPATLVQPVGSPLSLECTVEGTSNPNLYWYRQAAGRGLQLLFYSVGIGQISSEVPQNLSASRPQDRQFILSSKKLLLSDSGFYLCAWSGLYEQYFGPGTRLTVT.

This clone was recorded once. This chain uses TRBV6-5 with TRBJ2-7; D uncertain. The V gene's germline CDR1 is MNHEY and CDR2 SVGAGI. This CDR3 is built from 13 residues. V shed 2 bases and J shed 6 bases, with 11 bases lying between them. Here the CDR3 reads CASSYAPTGEQYF. Written as DNA, the CDR3 is TGTGCCAGCAGTTACGCCCCGACGGGCGAGCAGTACTTC.

This clone appeared once. The CDR3 sequence is CASSRGQFYEQYF. CDR3 coding DNA: TGTGCCAGCAGCAGGGGACAGTTCTACGAGCAGTACTTC. The V call is TRBV27, the J call TRBJ2-7; 7 positions match TRBD1. With 6 bases clipped from V and 3 bases from J, the junction kept 5 bases outside the gene matches. Looked up from germline, CDR1 is MNHEY and CDR2 is SMNVEV (reference sequence). CDR3 size: 13 residues.

The chain links TRBV29-1 to TRBJ2-1; 11 bases align to TRBD2. V shed 2 bases, J shed 6 bases, and the junction held 9 bases outside the gene matches. Germline V gives CDR1 SQVTM, CDR2 ANQGSEA. The CDR3 runs 16 residues. CDR3 nucleotide sequence: TGCAGCGTTGAACCTACTAGCGGGAGAGTTCGCAATGAGCAGTTCTTC. Residues: CSVEPTSGRVRNEQFF.

This clone appeared a few times. The chain links TRBV4-2 to TRBJ1-4; D might be TRBD1 (5 bases). The CDR3 totals 16 residues. V lost 3 bases, J lost 2 bases, and 13 bases lay in between. From germline, CDR1 is LGHNA and CDR2 YNFKEQ. The CDR3 sequence is CASSHAGKGTNEKLFF. CDR3 nucleotides: TGTGCCAGCAGCCATGCAGGGAAAGGGACTAATGAAAAACTGTTTTTT.

This chain connects TRBV6-1 to TRBJ2-7; TRBD2 aligns across 9 bases. V lost 2 bases, J lost 3 bases, and 11 bases stayed unmatched. The CDR3 runs 17 residues. Germline values: CDR1 MNHNS, CDR2 SASEGT. Here the CDR3 DNA reads TGTGCCAGCAGTGAACGGACGGGCGGGAGGGTAGGCTACGAGCAGTACTTC. Translating gives CASSERTGGRVGYEQYF.

This clone was seen just once. J is TRBJ2-7 and V is TRBV15, with D unclear. Trimming removed 0 bases at V and 3 bases at J, with 12 bases between. The CDR3 contains 15 residues. Germline V gives CDR1 LNHNV, CDR2 YYDKDF (reference sequence). The CDR3: CATSRDLGTSYEQYF. In nucleotides, the CDR3 is TGTGCCACCAGCAGAGATCTAGGAACGAGCTACGAGCAGTACTTC.

The chain employs TRBV6-1 and TRBJ1-4, with a tentative D call TRBD1 (5 bases). Germline lookup yields CDR1 MNHNS and CDR2 SASEGT. V lost 4 bases and J 0 bases, leaving 9 bases between the germline ends. The CDR3 sequence is 15 residues long. CDR3 loop: CASSGDRTTNEKLFF. CDR3 nucleotides: TGTGCCAGCAGTGGAGACAGAACAACTAATGAAAAACTGTTTTTT.

V usage is TRBV28 and J usage is TRBJ1-2, with TRBD1 matching 8 bases. Germline trimming cut 6 bases from V and 3 bases from J; bases unmatched to any gene: 12. The CDR3 totals 16 residues. Germline V gives CDR1 MDHEN, CDR2 SYDVKM. CDR3 sequence reads: CASRSVHRDRYYGYTF. The CDR3 coding sequence is TGTGCCAGCAGATCCGTACATAGGGACAGGTACTATGGCTACACCTTC.

The table lists this clone with a few counts. V is TRBV2 and J is TRBJ2-7, with D possibly being TRBD1 (6 bases). The CDR3 is 15 residues long. The V and J ends lost 0 bases and 2 bases respectively, with 11 bases between them. Germline V gene sequence: CDR1 SNHLY, CDR2 FYNNEI. Here the CDR3 reads CASSEAWQGTYEQYF. The DNA for the CDR3 is TGTGCCAGCAGTGAAGCCTGGCAGGGGACCTACGAGCAGTACTTC.

The rearrangement links TRBV6-1 to TRBJ1-4; D unclear. The CDR3 contains 11 residues. Trimming stripped 8 bases from V and 8 bases from J, with 9 bases between. Looked up from germline, CDR1 is MNHNS and CDR2 is SASEGT. In DNA form, the CDR3 reads TGTGCCAGCCGGGGAGGGGAAAAACTGTTTTTT. Encoded protein: CASRGGEKLFF.

This chain joins TRBV14 and TRBJ1-3, with TRBD1 matching 7 bases. V dropped 1 base and J dropped 4; count of bases not matched to a gene: 1. CDR3 size: 14 residues. The V gene's germline CDR1 is SGHDN and CDR2 FVKESK. The CDR3 DNA reads as TGTGCCAGCAGCCAAGTGACAGGGGGAAACACCATATATTTT. Translated: CASSQVTGGNTIYF.

The chain has TRBV5-6 and TRBJ2-5; a possible D gene is TRBD2 (6 bases). In germline, CDR1 is SGHDT, CDR2 YYEEEE. The CDR3 contains 14 residues. V shed 2 bases and J shed 4 bases, with 12 bases lying between them. The CDR3 loop reads CASSFWSEGETQYF. CDR3 nucleotides: TGTGCCAGCAGCTTTTGGTCGGAGGGAGAGACCCAGTACTTC.

J is TRBJ1-1 and V is TRBV6-1, with TRBD1 matching 7 bases. J was trimmed by 0 bases and V by 6 bases; bases with no gene match: 1. Per germline, CDR1 MNHNS and CDR2 SASEGT. There are 13 residues in the CDR3. The CDR3 DNA reads as TGTGCCAGCAGAACAGGGGTGAACACTGAAGCTTTCTTT. This translates into CASRTGVNTEAFF.

The chain combines TRBV7-2 with TRBJ2-2; 7 bases align to TRBD2. Germline V lookup: CDR1 SGHTA, CDR2 FQGNSA. V was pared by 0 bases and J by 5 bases, with 9 bases of the junction left unmatched. The CDR3 is 17 amino acids. The CDR3 reads CASSLAGGLRGTGELFF. In DNA, the CDR3 is TGTGCCAGCAGCTTAGCGGGAGGGCTCCGAGGGACCGGGGAGCTGTTTTTT.

V usage is TRBV28 and J usage is TRBJ1-2, with 8 bases fitting TRBD1. V shed 2 bases and J 5 bases; nucleotides not matched to a gene: 4. Germline V CDR1 and CDR2: MDHEN, SYDVKM. CDR3 length: 14 residues. For the CDR3, the DNA is TGTGCCAGCAGTTTACCCGGACAGGGTTATGGCTACACCTTC. Protein product: CASSLPGQGYGYTF.

This clone showed up just once. The chain combines TRBV7-8 with TRBJ1-5; possible D gene TRBD1, 6 bases. Deletions cut 3 bases from V and 2 bases from J, with 11 bases between. The CDR3 is 15 amino acids. Germline V CDR1 and CDR2: SGHVS, FQNEAQ. CDR3 DNA sequence: TGTGCCAGCAGCTTGAGGGACACAGGCAATCAGCCCCAGCATTTT. Amino acid sequence: CASSLRDTGNQPQHF.

This chain links TRBV5-1 with TRBJ2-1; D possibly corresponds to TRBD2 (6 bases). V lost 1 base, J lost 3 bases, and 8 bases lay in between. The CDR3 extends over 14 amino acids. Germline values: CDR1 SGHRS, CDR2 YFSETQ. CDR3 nucleotide sequence: TGCGCCAGCAGCTTGTCTAGCGACTACAATGAGCAGTTCTTC. It codes for CASSLSSDYNEQFF.

The DNA for the CDR3 is TGTGCCAGCAGTTACTCGATCCCTAGCGGGTACTACGAGCAGTACTTC. Translated: CASSYSIPSGYYEQYF. The chain links TRBV6-5 to TRBJ2-7; 8 bases line up with TRBD2. Germline CDR1 reads MNHEY; CDR2 reads SVGAGI. J was trimmed by 3 bases and V by 0 bases; bases with no gene match: 7. This CDR3 is 16 amino acids long.

The V gene is TRBV14, the J gene TRBJ1-2, with TRBD1 as a possible D gene (5 bases). CDR1 SGHDN and CDR2 FVKESK come from the germline V gene. Trimming took 4 bases from V and 4 from J, leaving 19 bases between them. The CDR3 runs 16 residues. In DNA, the CDR3 is TGTGCCAGCAGCCCTCTCCGACTAGGAGGGGCCTATGGCTACACCTTC. This encodes CASSPLRLGGAYGYTF.

This sequence joins TRBV4-2 and TRBJ2-4; TRBD1 is a possible D gene (8 bases). Germline V gene sequence: CDR1 LGHNA, CDR2 YNFKEQ. The CDR3 totals 16 residues. The V end lost 4 bases, the J end lost 6 bases, and 19 bases lay between the germline ends. The CDR3 region has the DNA TGTGCCAGCAGCCCCCAGCCACAGGGGGGGGCAAACATTCAGTACTTC. It encodes CASSPQPQGGANIQYF.